This T cell receptor (beta chain) was found in a study of T cells in Graves' hyperthyroidism and ophthalmopathy. Each diagnosis drew on symptoms, thyroxine, TRAb, thyroid ultrasound and orbital computed tomography findings. General study findings and limits: Blood also carried most thyroid clonotypes expanded above 0.001. Ophthalmopathy cases were set apart from stable hyperthyroidism by a 13 V-J model.

This clonotype was counted ten times or more. Its antigen is not known. There were TCR beta CDR3 regions amplified from RNA transcripts. Carried out on the TCR CDR3, a first-round RT-PCR used the HTBI primer set. Using its own MiXCR run on the multiplex PCR reads, TCRdb lists one record per CDR3 protein. The sample holds around 700,000 distinct CDR3 sequences; roughly 32% are singletons and the top ten take around 32%. CDR1 and CDR2 from the germline V gene are SGDLS and YYNGEE. The V and J ends lost 2 bases and 4 bases, in that order; junction bases with no gene match: 2. This CDR3 spans 14 amino acids.

V gene TRBV9 combines with J gene TRBJ1-1; TRBD1 agrees at 10 bases. The sample taken for sequencing was blood. The receptor was derived from a woman aged 40 to 49 with Graves' hyperthyroidism. The DNA of the CDR3 is TGTGCCAGCAGCGTGGGACAGGGGATCACTGAAGCTTTCTTT. This translates into CASSVGQGITEAFF.